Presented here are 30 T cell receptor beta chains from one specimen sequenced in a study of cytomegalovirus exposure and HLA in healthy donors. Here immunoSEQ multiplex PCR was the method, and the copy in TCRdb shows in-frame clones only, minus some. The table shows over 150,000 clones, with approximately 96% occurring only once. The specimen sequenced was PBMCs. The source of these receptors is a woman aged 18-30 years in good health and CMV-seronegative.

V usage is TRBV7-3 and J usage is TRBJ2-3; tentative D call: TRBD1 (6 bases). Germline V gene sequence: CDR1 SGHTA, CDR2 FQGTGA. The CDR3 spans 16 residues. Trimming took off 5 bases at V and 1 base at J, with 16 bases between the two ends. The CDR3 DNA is TGTGCCAGCAGCCCAACAGGGTTTGTCGGCACAGATACGCAGTATTTT. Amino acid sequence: CASSPTGFVGTDTQYF.

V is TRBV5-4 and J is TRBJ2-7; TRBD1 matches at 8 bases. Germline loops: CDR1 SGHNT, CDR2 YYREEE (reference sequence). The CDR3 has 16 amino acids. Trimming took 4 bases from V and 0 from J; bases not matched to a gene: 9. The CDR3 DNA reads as TGTGCCAGCAGCCCCCGACAGGGGACCCCCTCCTACGAGCAGTACTTC. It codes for CASSPRQGTPSYEQYF.

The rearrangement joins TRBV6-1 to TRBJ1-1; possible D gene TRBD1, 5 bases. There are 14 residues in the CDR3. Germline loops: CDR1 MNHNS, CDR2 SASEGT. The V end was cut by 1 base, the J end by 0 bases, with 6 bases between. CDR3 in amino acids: CASSEDRMNTEAFF. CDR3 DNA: TGTGCCAGCAGTGAAGACAGGATGAACACTGAAGCTTTCTTT.

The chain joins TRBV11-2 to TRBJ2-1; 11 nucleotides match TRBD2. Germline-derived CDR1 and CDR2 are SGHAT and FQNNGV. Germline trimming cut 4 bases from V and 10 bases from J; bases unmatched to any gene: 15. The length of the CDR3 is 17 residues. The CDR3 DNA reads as TGTGCCAGCAGCTCATCTTGGGTTAGCGGGGGGGCAGGGGAGCAGTTCTTC. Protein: CASSSSWVSGGAGEQFF.

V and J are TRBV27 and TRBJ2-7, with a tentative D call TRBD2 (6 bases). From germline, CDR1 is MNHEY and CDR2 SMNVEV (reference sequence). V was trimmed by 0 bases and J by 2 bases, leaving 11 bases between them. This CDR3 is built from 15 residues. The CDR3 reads CASSLSVGGTYEQYF. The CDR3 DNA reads TGTGCCAGCAGTTTATCGGTCGGCGGGACCTACGAGCAGTACTTC.

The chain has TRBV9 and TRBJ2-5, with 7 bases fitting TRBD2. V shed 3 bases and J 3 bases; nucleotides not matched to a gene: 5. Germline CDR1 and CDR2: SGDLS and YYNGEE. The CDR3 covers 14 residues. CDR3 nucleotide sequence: TGTGCCAGCAGCGACCTAAGCGGGGAAGAGACCCAGTACTTC. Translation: CASSDLSGEETQYF.

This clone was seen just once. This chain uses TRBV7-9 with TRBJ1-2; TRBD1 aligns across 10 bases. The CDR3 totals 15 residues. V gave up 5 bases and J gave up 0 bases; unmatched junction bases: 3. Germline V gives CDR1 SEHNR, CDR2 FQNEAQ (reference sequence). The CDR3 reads CASSVGTGANYGYTF. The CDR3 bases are TGTGCCAGCAGCGTCGGGACAGGGGCTAACTATGGCTACACCTTC.

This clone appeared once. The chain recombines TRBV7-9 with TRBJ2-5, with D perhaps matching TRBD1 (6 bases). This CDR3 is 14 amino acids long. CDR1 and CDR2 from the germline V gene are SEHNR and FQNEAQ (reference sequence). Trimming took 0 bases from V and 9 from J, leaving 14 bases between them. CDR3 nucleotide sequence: TGTGCCAGCAGCTTAGCAGGAACAGGGATAGCCCAGTACTTC. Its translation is CASSLAGTGIAQYF.

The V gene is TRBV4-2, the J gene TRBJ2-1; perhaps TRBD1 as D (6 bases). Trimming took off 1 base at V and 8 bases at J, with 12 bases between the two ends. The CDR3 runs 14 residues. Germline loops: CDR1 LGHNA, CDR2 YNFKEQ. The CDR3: CASSQVTGQDEQFF. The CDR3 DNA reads TGTGCCAGCAGCCAAGTAACAGGGCAGGATGAGCAGTTCTTC.

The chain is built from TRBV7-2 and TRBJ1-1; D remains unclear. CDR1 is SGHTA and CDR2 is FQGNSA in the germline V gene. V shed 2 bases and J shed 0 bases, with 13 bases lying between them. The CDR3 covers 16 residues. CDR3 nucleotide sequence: TGTGCCAGCAGCTTAACTACGGTAAACTTGAACACTGAAGCTTTCTTT. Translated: CASSLTTVNLNTEAFF.

CDR3 nucleotide sequence: TGCGCCAGCAGCTCAGAGGGCTCAACTAATGAAAAACTGTTTTTT. Its translation is CASSSEGSTNEKLFF. The genes are TRBV5-1 and TRBJ1-4, with D uncertain. Germline V lookup: CDR1 SGHRS, CDR2 YFSETQ. This CDR3 region has 15 residues. Trimming shortened V by 3 bases and J by 0 bases, and 9 bases separated the two germline ends.

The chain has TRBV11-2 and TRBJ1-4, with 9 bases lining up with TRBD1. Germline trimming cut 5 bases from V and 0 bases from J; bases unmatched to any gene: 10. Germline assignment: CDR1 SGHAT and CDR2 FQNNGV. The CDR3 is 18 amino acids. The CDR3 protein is CASSLTGGKGATNEKLFF. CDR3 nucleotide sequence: TGTGCCAGCAGCCTCACAGGGGGCAAGGGAGCAACTAATGAAAAACTGTTTTTT.

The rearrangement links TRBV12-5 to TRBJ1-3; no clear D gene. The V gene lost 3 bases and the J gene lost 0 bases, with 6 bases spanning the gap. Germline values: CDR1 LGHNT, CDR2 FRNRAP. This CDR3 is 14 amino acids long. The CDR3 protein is CASGLAVSGNTIYF. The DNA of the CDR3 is TGTGCTAGTGGTTTAGCGGTCTCTGGAAACACCATATATTTT.

The chain's CDR3 is CASSLSAGLIYNSPLHF. In DNA form, the CDR3 reads TGTGCCAGCAGCCTAAGTGCGGGACTGATCTATAATTCACCCCTCCACTTT. V gene TRBV7-2 combines with J gene TRBJ1-6; the D gene is possibly TRBD1 (5 bases). This CDR3 has 17 residues. Germline CDR1 reads SGHTA; CDR2 reads FQGNSA. V shed 5 bases and J shed 3 bases, with 17 bases lying between them.

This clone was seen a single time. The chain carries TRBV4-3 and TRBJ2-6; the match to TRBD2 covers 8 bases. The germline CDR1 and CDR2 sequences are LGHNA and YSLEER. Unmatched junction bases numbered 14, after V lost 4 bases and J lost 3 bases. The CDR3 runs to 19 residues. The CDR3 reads CASSLDLSGVRFGANVLTF. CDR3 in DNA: TGCGCCAGCAGCCTAGACCTTAGCGGGGTACGCTTTGGGGCCAACGTCCTGACTTTC.

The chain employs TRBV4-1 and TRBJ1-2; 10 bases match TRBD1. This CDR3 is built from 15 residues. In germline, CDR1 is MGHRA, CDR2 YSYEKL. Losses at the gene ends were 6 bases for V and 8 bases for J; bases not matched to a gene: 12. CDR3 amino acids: CASRISGTGAQGYTF. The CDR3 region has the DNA TGCGCCAGCAGAATATCCGGGACAGGGGCCCAGGGCTACACCTTC.

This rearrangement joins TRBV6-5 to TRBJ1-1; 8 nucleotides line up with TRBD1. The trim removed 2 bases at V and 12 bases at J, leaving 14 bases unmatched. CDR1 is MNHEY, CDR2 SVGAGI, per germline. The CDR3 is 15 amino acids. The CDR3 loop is CASSYTTGQGRVSFF. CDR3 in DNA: TGTGCCAGCAGTTACACTACCGGACAGGGTAGAGTATCTTTCTTT.

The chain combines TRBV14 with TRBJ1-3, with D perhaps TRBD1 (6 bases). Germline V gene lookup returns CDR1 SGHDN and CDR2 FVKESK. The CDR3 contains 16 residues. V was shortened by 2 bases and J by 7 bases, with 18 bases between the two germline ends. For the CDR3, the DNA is TGTGCCAGCAGCCAACGCCAGGGGATCCGGCGGAACACCATATATTTT. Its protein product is CASSQRQGIRRNTIYF.

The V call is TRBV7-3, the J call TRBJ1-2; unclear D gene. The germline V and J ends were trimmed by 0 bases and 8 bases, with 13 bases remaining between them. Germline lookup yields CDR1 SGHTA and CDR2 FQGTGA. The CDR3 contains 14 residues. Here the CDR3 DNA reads TGTGCCAGCAGCTTAACGTTCGGGGTGGGAGGCTACACCTTC. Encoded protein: CASSLTFGVGGYTF.

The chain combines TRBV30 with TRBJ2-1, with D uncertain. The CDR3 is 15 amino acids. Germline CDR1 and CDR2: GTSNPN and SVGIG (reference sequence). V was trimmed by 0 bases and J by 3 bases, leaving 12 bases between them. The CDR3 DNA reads TGTGCCTGGAGTGTACAAGTATCCCGCTACAATGAGCAGTTCTTC. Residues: CAWSVQVSRYNEQFF.

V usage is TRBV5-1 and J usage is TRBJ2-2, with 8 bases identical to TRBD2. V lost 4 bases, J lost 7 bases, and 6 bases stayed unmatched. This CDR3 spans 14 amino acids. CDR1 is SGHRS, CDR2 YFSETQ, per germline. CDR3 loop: CASSSSGVDGELFF. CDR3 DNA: TGCGCCAGCAGCAGTAGCGGGGTAGACGGGGAGCTGTTTTTT.

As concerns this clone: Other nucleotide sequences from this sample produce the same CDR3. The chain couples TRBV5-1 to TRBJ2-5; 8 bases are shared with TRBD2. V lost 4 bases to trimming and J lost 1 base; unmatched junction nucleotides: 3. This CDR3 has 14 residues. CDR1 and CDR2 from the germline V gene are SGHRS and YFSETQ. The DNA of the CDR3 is TGCGCCAGCAGCCTTACTAGCGGCCAAGAGACCCAGTACTTC. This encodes CASSLTSGQETQYF. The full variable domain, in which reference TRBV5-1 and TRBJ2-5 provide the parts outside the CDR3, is KAGVTQTPRYLIKTRGQQVTLSCSPISGHRSVSWYQQTPGQGLQFLFEYFSETQRNKGNFPGRFSGRQFSNSRSEMNVSTLELGDSALYLCASSLTSGQETQYFGPGTRLLVL.

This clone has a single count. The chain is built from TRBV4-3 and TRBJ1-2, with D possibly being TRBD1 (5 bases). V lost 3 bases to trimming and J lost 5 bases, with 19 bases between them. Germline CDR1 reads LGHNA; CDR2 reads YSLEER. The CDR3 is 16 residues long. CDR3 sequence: CASSQTVISGQYGYTF. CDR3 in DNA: TGCGCCAGCAGCCAGACCGTAATATCAGGGCAATATGGCTACACCTTC.

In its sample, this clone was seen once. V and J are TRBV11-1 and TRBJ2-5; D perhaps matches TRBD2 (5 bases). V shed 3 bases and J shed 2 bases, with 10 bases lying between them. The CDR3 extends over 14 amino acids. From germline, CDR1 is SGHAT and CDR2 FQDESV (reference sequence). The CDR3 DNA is TGTGCCAGCAGCTTCGGGAACAAACAAGAGACCCAGTACTTC. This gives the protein CASSFGNKQETQYF. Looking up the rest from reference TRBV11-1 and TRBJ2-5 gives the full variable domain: EAEVAQSPRYKITEKSQAVAFWCDPISGHATLYWYRQILGQGPELLVQFQDESVVDDSQLPKDRFSAERLKGVDSTLKIQPAELGDSAMYLCASSFGNKQETQYFGPGTRLLVL.

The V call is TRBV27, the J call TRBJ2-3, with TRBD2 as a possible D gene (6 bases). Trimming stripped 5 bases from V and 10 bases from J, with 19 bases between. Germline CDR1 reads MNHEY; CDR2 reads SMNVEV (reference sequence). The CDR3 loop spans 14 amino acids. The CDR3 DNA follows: TGTGCCAGCAGTCTGGGTCCTAGCGACCCCCCGCAGTATTTT. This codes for CASSLGPSDPPQYF.

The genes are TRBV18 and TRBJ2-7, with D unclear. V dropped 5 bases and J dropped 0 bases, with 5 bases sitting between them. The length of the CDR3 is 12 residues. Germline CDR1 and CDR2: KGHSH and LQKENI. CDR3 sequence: CASSDTSYEQYF. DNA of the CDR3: TGTGCCAGCTCAGACACCTCCTACGAGCAGTACTTC.

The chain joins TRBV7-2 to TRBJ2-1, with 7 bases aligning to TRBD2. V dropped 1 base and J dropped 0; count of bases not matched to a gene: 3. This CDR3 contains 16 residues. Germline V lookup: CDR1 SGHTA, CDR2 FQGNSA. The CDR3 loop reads CASSLDGGSSYNEQFF. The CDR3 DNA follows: TGTGCCAGCAGCTTAGACGGGGGGAGCTCCTACAATGAGCAGTTCTTC.

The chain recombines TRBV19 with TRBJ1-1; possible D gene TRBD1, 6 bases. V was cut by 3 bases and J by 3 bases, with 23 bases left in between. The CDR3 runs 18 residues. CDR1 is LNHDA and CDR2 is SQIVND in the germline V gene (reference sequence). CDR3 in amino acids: CASSIPSTGPPQDTEAFF. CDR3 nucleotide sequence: TGTGCCAGTAGTATCCCTTCGACAGGACCCCCTCAGGACACTGAAGCTTTCTTT.

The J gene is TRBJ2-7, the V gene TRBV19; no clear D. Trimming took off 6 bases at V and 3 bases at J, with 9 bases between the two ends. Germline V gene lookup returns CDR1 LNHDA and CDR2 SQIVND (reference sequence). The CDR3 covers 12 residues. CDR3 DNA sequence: TGTGCCAGTAGAGACACTTACTACGAGCAGTACTTC. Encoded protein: CASRDTYYEQYF.

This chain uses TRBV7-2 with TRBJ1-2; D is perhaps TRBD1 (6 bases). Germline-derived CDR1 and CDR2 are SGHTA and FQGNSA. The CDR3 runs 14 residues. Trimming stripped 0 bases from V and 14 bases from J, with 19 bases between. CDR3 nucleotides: TGTGCCAGCAGCTTAGCGACTATTACGCAGGGGATAACCTTC. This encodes CASSLATITQGITF.